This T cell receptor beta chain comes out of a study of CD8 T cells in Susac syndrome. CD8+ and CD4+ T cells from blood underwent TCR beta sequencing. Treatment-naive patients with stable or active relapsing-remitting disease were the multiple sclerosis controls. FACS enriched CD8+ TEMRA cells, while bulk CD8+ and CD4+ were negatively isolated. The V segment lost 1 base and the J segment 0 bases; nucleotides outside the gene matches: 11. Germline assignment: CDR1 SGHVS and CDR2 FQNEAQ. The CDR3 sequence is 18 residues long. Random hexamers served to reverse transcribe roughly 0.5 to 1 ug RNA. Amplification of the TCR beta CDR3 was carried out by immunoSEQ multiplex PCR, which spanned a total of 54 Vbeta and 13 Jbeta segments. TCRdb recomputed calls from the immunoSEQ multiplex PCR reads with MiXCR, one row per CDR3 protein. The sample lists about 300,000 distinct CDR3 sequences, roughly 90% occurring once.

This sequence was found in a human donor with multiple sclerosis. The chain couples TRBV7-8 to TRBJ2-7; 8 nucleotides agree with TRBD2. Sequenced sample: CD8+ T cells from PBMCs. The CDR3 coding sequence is TGTGCCAGCAGCTTAGTGGCATTAAGGCGGGAGGTCTCCTACGAGCAGTACTTC. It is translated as CASSLVALRREVSYEQYF.